A single sample gave rise to the 27 T cell receptor beta chains below, sequenced in a study of T cells after yellow fever vaccination. TCRdb itself ran the 5' RACE reads through MiXCR, one entry per CDR3 protein. The sample has approximately 510,000 distinct CDR3 sequences, around a fifth seen once; the top ten hold roughly 16%. The sample in question was PBMCs, obtained more than 20 days after the first yellow fever vaccination. Source of these receptors: a man aged 18 to 29 who received the YFV17D yellow fever vaccine.

The chain couples TRBV29-1 to TRBJ1-1; D call uncertain. Trimming removed 5 bases from V and 1 base from J, with 8 bases in between. CDR3 length: 12 residues. Germline V lookup: CDR1 SQVTM, CDR2 ANQGSEA. CDR3 amino acids: CSVFQENTEAFF. As DNA, the CDR3 is TGCAGCGTTTTCCAGGAGAACACTGAAGCTTTCTTT.

V and J are TRBV4-1 and TRBJ1-4, with unresolved D. V was trimmed by 1 base and J by 13 bases, leaving 13 bases between them. The CDR3 loop spans 13 amino acids. Germline V lookup: CDR1 MGHRA, CDR2 YSYEKL. CDR3 in DNA: TGCGCCAGCAGCCAAGTACGGCAGGTCGTACTGTTTTTT. Protein: CASSQVRQVVLFF.

The chain has TRBV28 and TRBJ1-2; possible D gene TRBD1, 6 bases. V was shortened by 11 bases and J by 4 bases, with 11 bases between the two germline ends. The CDR3 runs 11 residues. Per germline, CDR1 MDHEN and CDR2 SYDVKM. The CDR3 DNA sequence: TGTGCCGCTGGGACACTCTATGGCTACACCTTC. This codes for CAAGTLYGYTF.

The chain carries TRBV20-1 and TRBJ1-5; D not resolved. The V end was cut by 0 bases, the J end by 0 bases, with 12 bases between. From germline, CDR1 is DFQATT and CDR2 SNEGSKA (reference sequence). The CDR3 spans 16 residues. In nucleotides, the CDR3 is TGCAGTGCTAGAGATGTAAGGTCAATTAGCAATCAGCCCCAGCATTTT. Residues: CSARDVRSISNQPQHF.

The V and J genes are TRBV6-5 and TRBJ2-3; D is possibly TRBD2 (5 bases). The germline gives CDR1 MNHEY, CDR2 SVGAGI. V lost 0 bases to trimming and J lost 3 bases, with 10 bases between them. The length of the CDR3 is 15 residues. The DNA of the CDR3 is TGTGCCAGCAGTTACTCGTTTCCGGGAACAGATACGCAGTATTTT. Amino acids: CASSYSFPGTDTQYF.

This clonotype showed up just a few times. The chain combines TRBV6-2 or TRBV6-3 with TRBJ1-2, with D unresolved. Deletions cut 1 base from V and 5 bases from J, with 11 bases between. Germline CDR1 reads MNHEY; CDR2 reads SVGEGT. The CDR3 runs 14 residues. As DNA, the CDR3 is TGTGCCAGCAGTTACTGGGCGGAAGTGTATGGCTACACCTTC. Translating it yields CASSYWAEVYGYTF.

This clonotype was seen a handful of times. This rearrangement joins TRBV25-1 to TRBJ2-5, with 7 bases fitting TRBD2. Germline V lookup: CDR1 MGHDK, CDR2 SYGVNS. With 0 bases clipped from V and 6 bases from J, the junction kept 4 bases outside the gene matches. This CDR3 is built from 14 residues. CDR3 loop: CASSEYREGKTQYF. The CDR3 coding sequence is TGTGCCAGCAGTGAATACAGGGAGGGAAAGACCCAGTACTTC.

There are a few counts of this clonotype. The chain joins TRBV7-9 to TRBJ1-1; the D is unclear. CDR1 is SEHNR and CDR2 is FQNEAQ in the germline V gene (reference sequence). Deletions cut 1 base from V and 6 bases from J, with 9 bases between. The CDR3 runs 13 residues. The chain's CDR3 is CASSLDWGAEAFF. The DNA of the CDR3 is TGTGCCAGCAGCTTAGACTGGGGTGCTGAAGCTTTCTTT.

This clonotype appeared a few times. The genes are TRBV12-5 and TRBJ2-1; D remains ambiguous. The V end lost 1 base, the J end lost 9 bases, and 10 bases lay between the germline ends. Germline V gives CDR1 LGHNT, CDR2 FRNRAP. This CDR3 region has 13 residues. The DNA of the CDR3 is TGTGCTAGTGGTTTGGCGGTTTGGGGTGAGCAGTTCTTC. It encodes CASGLAVWGEQFF. Together with reference TRBV12-5 and TRBJ2-1, the CDR3 gives the full variable domain: DARVTQTPRHKVTEMGQEVTMRCQPILGHNTVFWYRQTMMQGLELLAYFRNRAPLDDSGMPKDRFSAEMPDATLATLKIQPSEPRDSAVYFCASGLAVWGEQFFGPGTRLTVL.

This clonotype was seen a handful of times. The CDR3 bases are TGTGCCAGCAGCGCCGCCGGGACCAACTATGGCTACACCTTC. Its protein product is CASSAAGTNYGYTF. J is TRBJ1-2 and V is TRBV7-9; D might be TRBD1 (5 bases). CDR3 size: 14 residues. From germline, CDR1 is SEHNR and CDR2 FQNEAQ (reference sequence). V dropped 5 bases and J dropped 2 bases, with 12 bases sitting between them.

This clonotype was seen just once. The rearrangement links TRBV20-1 to TRBJ1-6; no definite D call. This CDR3 is 16 amino acids long. Germline V gene data show CDR1 as DFQATT and CDR2 as SNEGSKA (reference sequence). V dropped 1 base and J dropped 6 bases, with 16 bases sitting between them. In nucleotides, the CDR3 is TGCAGTGCTAGAGTGCCAGGAAGGCGGGTTAATTCACCCCTCCACTTT. It is translated as CSARVPGRRVNSPLHF.

This chain joins TRBV4-3 and TRBJ2-3; no reliable D call. Trimming removed 3 bases at V and 6 bases at J, with 16 bases between. CDR1 is LGHNA and CDR2 is YSLEER in the germline V gene. The CDR3 spans 15 residues. The CDR3 DNA sequence: TGCGCCAGCAGCCACGATAGCTCCCAGCCGGATACGCAGTATTTT. Its protein is CASSHDSSQPDTQYF.

This clonotype was detected a few times. This rearrangement joins TRBV7-2 to TRBJ2-2; D gene ambiguous. Between the trimmed V and J ends, which lost 5 bases and 9 bases, there was a span of 13 bases. This CDR3 has 13 amino acids. Germline CDR1 reads SGHTA; CDR2 reads FQGNSA. The CDR3 sequence is CASSAGSYRELFF. CDR3 bases: TGTGCCAGCAGCGCTGGATCCTACCGGGAGCTGTTTTTT.

The chain joins TRBV6-1 to TRBJ1-3, with 8 bases that match TRBD1. The CDR3 contains 13 residues. Germline-derived CDR1 and CDR2 are MNHNS and SASEGT. The V gene end was trimmed by 6 bases and the J gene end by 4 bases; junction bases not matched to a gene: 2. For the CDR3, the DNA is TGTGCCAGCAGCGGACAGGGAGGAAACACCATATATTTT. It yields the protein CASSGQGGNTIYF.

There are a few counts of this clonotype. The chain recombines TRBV5-4 with TRBJ2-5; 10 nucleotides align to TRBD2. J gave up 0 bases and V 7 bases, and 9 bases lay outside the gene matches. CDR3 size: 16 residues. The germline V gene has CDR1 SGHNT and CDR2 YYREEE (reference sequence). The CDR3 loop is CASQQGSGGYQETQYF. CDR3 sequence (DNA): TGTGCCAGCCAGCAGGGTAGCGGGGGGTACCAAGAGACCCAGTACTTC.

The chain has TRBV20-1 and TRBJ2-3, with a possible D match to TRBD2 (5 bases). In germline, CDR1 is DFQATT, CDR2 SNEGSKA (reference sequence). The CDR3 loop spans 11 amino acids. V was pared by 0 bases and J by 11 bases, with 9 bases between. The CDR3 sequence: CSARELEGQYF. The CDR3 coding sequence is TGCAGTGCTAGAGAACTAGAGGGGCAGTATTTT.

This clonotype has a count of ten or more. The V call is TRBV29-1, the J call TRBJ2-1; D might be TRBD1 (6 bases). V was shortened by 3 bases and J by 7 bases, with 10 bases between the two germline ends. Germline CDR1 reads SQVTM; CDR2 reads ANQGSEA. The CDR3 extends over 12 amino acids. CDR3 sequence reads: CSVERGQNEQFF. The CDR3 nucleotides read TGCAGCGTTGAGAGAGGACAGAATGAGCAGTTCTTC.

This chain connects TRBV6-5 to TRBJ2-1; D not resolved. V was trimmed by 6 bases and J by 6 bases, leaving 18 bases between them. Looked up from germline, CDR1 is MNHEY and CDR2 is SVGAGI. The CDR3 is 15 amino acids. The CDR3 sequence is CASSSRISYSNEQFF. For the CDR3, the DNA is TGTGCCAGCAGCTCCAGGATTTCGTACAGCAATGAGCAGTTCTTC.

V gene TRBV10-3 combines with J gene TRBJ2-1; 8 bases fit TRBD2. The ends lost 4 bases at V and 5 bases at J; junction bases unmatched: 1. CDR1 and CDR2 (germline): ENHRY, SYGVKD. This CDR3 has 13 residues. CDR3 protein: CAISGSGNNEQFF. For the CDR3, the DNA is TGTGCCATCAGTGGTAGCGGGAACAATGAGCAGTTCTTC.

The chain combines TRBV5-1 with TRBJ2-3; 8 bases fit TRBD2. V was clipped by 2 bases and J by 2 bases; unmatched bases: 7. The CDR3 loop spans 16 amino acids. Germline CDR1 and CDR2: SGHRS and YFSETQ. CDR3 nucleotides: TGCGCCAGCAGCTTCTCCGCGGGGGGTCTCACAGATACGCAGTATTTT. Its protein product is CASSFSAGGLTDTQYF.

This clonotype has just a few counts. J is TRBJ2-1 and V is TRBV28, with 9 nucleotides matching TRBD1. Germline values: CDR1 MDHEN, CDR2 SYDVKM. The CDR3 is made up of 16 amino acids. V dropped 7 bases and J dropped 9; count of bases not matched to a gene: 16. CDR3 amino acids: CASNTLGTGSAGEQFF. In DNA form, the CDR3 reads TGTGCCAGCAACACCCTCGGGACAGGGTCTGCGGGTGAGCAGTTCTTC.

The table lists this clonotype with many counts. The genes are TRBV5-4 and TRBJ2-1; D is unresolved. V lost 0 bases and J 4 bases, leaving 5 bases between the germline ends. In germline, CDR1 is SGHNT, CDR2 YYREEE (reference sequence). The CDR3 contains 13 residues. The CDR3 bases are TGTGCCAGCAGCTTGGGAGAGTACAATGAGCAGTTCTTC. It specifies CASSLGEYNEQFF.

This sequence joins TRBV4-2 and TRBJ2-2, with 11 bases identical to TRBD2. The CDR3 spans 16 residues. The V gene's germline CDR1 is LGHNA and CDR2 YNFKEQ. Germline trimming cut 4 bases from V and 4 bases from J; bases unmatched to any gene: 5. This CDR3 reads CASSPVAGGSTGELFF. CDR3 DNA: TGTGCCAGCAGCCCCGTAGCGGGGGGGAGCACCGGGGAGCTGTTTTTT.

This chain links TRBV14 with TRBJ2-6, with 7 bases matching TRBD2. This CDR3 region has 20 residues. The germline gives CDR1 SGHDN, CDR2 FVKESK. Germline trimming cut 0 bases from V and 4 bases from J; bases unmatched to any gene: 15. Here the CDR3 DNA reads TGTGCCAGCAGCCAAGATTACAAGTGGGGAGGGTCGGCCGGGGCCAACGTCCTGACTTTC. Its protein product is CASSQDYKWGGSAGANVLTF.

A word on this clonotype: A much bigger clone sits one base away, suggesting this may be a read error. The V gene is TRBV4-3, the J gene TRBJ2-2; D is tentatively TRBD1 or TRBD2 (6 bases each). Germline assignment: CDR1 LGHNA and CDR2 YSLEER. CDR3 length equals 18 residues. CDR3 DNA sequence: TGCGCCGGCAGCCAAGAACCCCCCGGGGGCATAAACACCGGGGAGCTGTTTTTT. Amino acids: CAGSQEPPGGINTGELFF.

This clonotype was observed a handful of times. The chain employs TRBV12-3 or TRBV12-4 and TRBJ1-1; 7 bases are a match to TRBD1. J gave up 4 bases and V 2 bases, and 4 bases lay outside the gene matches. The length of the CDR3 is 14 residues. The CDR3 DNA reads as TGTGCCAGCAGTTTACTATACAGGGGCACTGAAGCTTTCTTT. Translated, it gives CASSLLYRGTEAFF.

J is TRBJ2-5 and V is TRBV5-5, with 10 bases lining up with TRBD2. The V and J ends lost 1 base and 4 bases, in that order; junction bases with no gene match: 7. Germline loops: CDR1 SGHKS, CDR2 YYEKEE (reference sequence). The CDR3 consists of 16 residues. CDR3 sequence (DNA): TGTGCCAGCAGCTTGTCACTAGCGGGGTCAGGAGAGACCCAGTACTTC. As protein: CASSLSLAGSGETQYF. The variable domain in full, completed from reference TRBV5-5 and TRBJ2-5, reads DAGVTQSPTHLIKTRGQQVTLRCSPISGHKSVSWYQQVLGQGPQFIFQYYEKEERGRGNFPDRFSARQFPNYSSELNVNALLLGDSALYLCASSLSLAGSGETQYFGPGTRLLVL.